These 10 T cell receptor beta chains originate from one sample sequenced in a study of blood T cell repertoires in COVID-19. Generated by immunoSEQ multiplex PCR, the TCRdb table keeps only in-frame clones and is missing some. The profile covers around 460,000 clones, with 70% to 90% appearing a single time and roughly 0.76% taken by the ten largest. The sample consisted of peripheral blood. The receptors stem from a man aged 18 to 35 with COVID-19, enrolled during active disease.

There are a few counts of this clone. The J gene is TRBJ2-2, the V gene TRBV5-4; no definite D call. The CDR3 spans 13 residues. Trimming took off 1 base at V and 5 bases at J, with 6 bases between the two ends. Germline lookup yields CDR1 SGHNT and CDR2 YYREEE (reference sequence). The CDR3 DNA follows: TGTGCCAGCAGCTTGCCGGTAACCGGGGAGCTGTTTTTT. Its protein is CASSLPVTGELFF.

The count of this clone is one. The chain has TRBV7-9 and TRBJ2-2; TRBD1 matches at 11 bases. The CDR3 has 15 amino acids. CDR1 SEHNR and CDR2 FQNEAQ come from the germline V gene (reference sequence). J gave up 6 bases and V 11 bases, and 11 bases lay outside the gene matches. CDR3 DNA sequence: TGTGCCTGCCAGGAAGGACAGGGGGCAGCCGGGGAGCTGTTTTTT. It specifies CACQEGQGAAGELFF.

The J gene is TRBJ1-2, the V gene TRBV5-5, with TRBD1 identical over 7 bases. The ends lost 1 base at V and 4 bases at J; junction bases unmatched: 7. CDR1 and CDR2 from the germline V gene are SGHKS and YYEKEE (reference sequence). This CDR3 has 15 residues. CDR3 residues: CASSLRGTDLYGYTF. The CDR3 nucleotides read TGTGCCAGCAGCTTGCGAGGGACAGATCTCTATGGCTACACCTTC.

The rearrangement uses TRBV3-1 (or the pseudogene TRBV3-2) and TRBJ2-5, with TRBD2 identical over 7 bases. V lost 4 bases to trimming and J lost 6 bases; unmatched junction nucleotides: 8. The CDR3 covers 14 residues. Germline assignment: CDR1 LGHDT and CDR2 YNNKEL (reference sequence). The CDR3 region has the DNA TGTGCCAGCAGCCCCTGGGAGGGACGGAAGACCCAGTACTTC. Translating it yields CASSPWEGRKTQYF.

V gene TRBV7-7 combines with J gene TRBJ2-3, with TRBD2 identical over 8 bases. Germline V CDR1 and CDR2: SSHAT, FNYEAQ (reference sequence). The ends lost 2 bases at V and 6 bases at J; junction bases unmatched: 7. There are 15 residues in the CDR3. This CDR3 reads CASSLHGGAGDTQYF. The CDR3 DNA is TGTGCCAGCAGCTTACACGGGGGGGCCGGGGATACGCAGTATTTT.

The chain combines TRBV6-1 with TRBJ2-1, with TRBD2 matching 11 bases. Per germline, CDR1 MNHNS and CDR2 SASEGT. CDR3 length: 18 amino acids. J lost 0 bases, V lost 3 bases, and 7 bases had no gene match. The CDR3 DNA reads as TGTGCCAGCAGTGATTTGACTAGCGGGGTAAGCTCCTACAATGAGCAGTTCTTC. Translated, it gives CASSDLTSGVSSYNEQFF.

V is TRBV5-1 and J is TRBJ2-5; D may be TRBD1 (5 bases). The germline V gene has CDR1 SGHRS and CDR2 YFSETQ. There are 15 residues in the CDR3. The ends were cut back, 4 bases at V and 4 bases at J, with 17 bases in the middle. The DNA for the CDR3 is TGCGCCAGCAGCGAAAGCATGGGGCCCAGAGAGACCCAGTACTTC. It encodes CASSESMGPRETQYF.

This CDR3 is CASSVGSAGGTDTQYF. Written as DNA, the CDR3 is TGTGCCAGCAGCGTAGGTAGTGCGGGAGGTACAGATACGCAGTATTTT. This chain uses TRBV9 with TRBJ2-3; 8 bases are a match to TRBD2. The CDR3 contains 16 residues. The V and J ends lost 0 bases and 3 bases, in that order; junction bases with no gene match: 6. Germline V gene sequence: CDR1 SGDLS, CDR2 YYNGEE.

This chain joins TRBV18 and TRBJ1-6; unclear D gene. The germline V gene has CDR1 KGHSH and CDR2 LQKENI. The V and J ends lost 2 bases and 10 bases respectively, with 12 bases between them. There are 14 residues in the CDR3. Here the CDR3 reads CASSPEGGLSPLHF. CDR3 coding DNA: TGTGCCAGCTCACCAGAGGGAGGACTCTCACCCCTCCACTTT. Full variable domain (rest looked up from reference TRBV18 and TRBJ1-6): NAGVMQNPRHLVRRRGQEARLRCSPMKGHSHVYWYRQLPEEGLKFMVYLQKENIIDESGMPKERFSAEFPKEGPSILRIQQVVRGDSAAYFCASSPEGGLSPLHFGNGTRLTVT.

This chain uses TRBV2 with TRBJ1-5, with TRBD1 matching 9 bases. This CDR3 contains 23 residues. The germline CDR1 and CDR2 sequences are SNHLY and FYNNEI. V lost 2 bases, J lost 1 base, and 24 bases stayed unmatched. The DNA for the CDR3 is TGTGCCAGCAGTGAATCCCCATGGGATACCCGGGACAGGGCGCTCAAGAGCAATCAGCCCCAGCATTTT. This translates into CASSESPWDTRDRALKSNQPQHF.